Following are 4 T cell receptor beta chains from one sample sequenced in a study of control samples from healthy donors and cancer patients. The data were produced by immunoSEQ multiplex PCR, yet TCRdb's version contains in-frame clones alone and is incomplete. The repertoire holds approximately 130,000 clones, with approximately 88% as singletons. The sample comprised blood. All receptors derive from a man in his fifties or sixties in good health.

V gene TRBV4-2 combines with J gene TRBJ1-3; 9 bases fit TRBD1. The CDR3 loop spans 16 amino acids. CDR1 LGHNA and CDR2 YNFKEQ come from the germline V gene. The J segment lost 2 bases and the V segment lost 3 bases, leaving 5 bases of the junction unmatched. The CDR3 nucleotides read TGTGCCAGCAGCCAGGTTAACAGGGGGCCTGGAAACACCATATATTTT. Protein sequence: CASSQVNRGPGNTIYF.

The V and J genes are TRBV2 and TRBJ2-3; no definite D call. V was clipped by 4 bases and J by 1 base, with 9 bases between them. There are 14 residues in the CDR3. Germline CDR1 is SNHLY and CDR2 is FYNNEI. CDR3 nucleotides: TGTGCCAGCAGTGCCTCTGGGGGCACAGATACGCAGTATTTT. It encodes CASSASGGTDTQYF.

This clone was recorded only once. The V and J genes are TRBV11-2 and TRBJ2-1; 13 bases match TRBD2. The junction had 4 bases not matched to a gene; V was cut back by 1 base and J by 4 bases. CDR3 size: 17 residues. Germline V gene data show CDR1 as SGHAT and CDR2 as FQNNGV. The CDR3 is CASSLGLAGGHYNEQFF. For the CDR3, the DNA is TGTGCCAGCAGCTTAGGACTAGCGGGGGGCCATTACAATGAGCAGTTCTTC.

The rearrangement links TRBV6-5 to TRBJ2-7; perhaps TRBD2 as D (7 bases). CDR1 and CDR2 (germline): MNHEY, SVGAGI. The V end was cut by 7 bases, the J end by 6 bases, with 13 bases between. The CDR3 runs 12 residues. The DNA for the CDR3 is TGTGCCAGCAACCCAGGGGAGGGCGAGCAGTACTTC. This encodes CASNPGEGEQYF.